This TCR beta chain was observed in a study of blood T cell repertoires in COVID-19. Germline assignment: CDR1 SGHAT and CDR2 FQDESV (reference sequence). After removal of 4 bases from V and 4 bases from J, the junction contained 8 bases not matched to a gene. The CDR3 has 16 residues. Sequencing used immunoSEQ multiplex PCR; TCRdb keeps in-frame clones, though not all of them. The data hold 200,000 to 300,000 clones, with approximately 85% observed a single time. J is TRBJ2-1 and V is TRBV11-1; 9 nucleotides match TRBD2. Input material: peripheral blood. The sequence was obtained from a human donor in a cohort sampled during active COVID-19. CDR3 sequence reads: CASSSKSGRLYNEQFF. For the CDR3, the DNA is TGTGCCAGCAGCTCTAAGAGCGGGAGGCTGTACAATGAGCAGTTCTTC.